Listed below are T cell receptor beta chains from one sample, sequenced in a study of blood T cell repertoires in COVID-19. Assay: immunoSEQ multiplex PCR; the TCRdb copy retains only in-frame clones and omits some. The sample lists about 260,000 clones, around 90% occurring once. Sequencing used peripheral blood. The receptor set was obtained from a man between 60 and 75 years old who had recovered from COVID-19. Each CDR3 is given with its conserved first and last residue. A D gene is named only where the DNA matches it firmly.

TRBJ1-3,-,TRBV27,CASKSMTVSGNTIYF,TGTGCCAGCAAATCGATGACAGTCTCTGGAAACACCATATATTTT
TRBJ2-3,TRBD2,TRBV6-5,CASSWTTWRGTDTQYF,TGTGCCAGCAGTTGGACGACTTGGCGGGGGACAGATACGCAGTATTTT
TRBJ1-4,-,TRBV7-2,CASSSRPRGTNEKLFF,TGTGCCAGCAGCTCGAGGCCCCGCGGAACTAATGAAAAACTGTTTTTT
TRBJ1-1,-,TRBV6-5,CASSYQAGASEAFF,TGTGCCAGCAGTTACCAAGCGGGGGCCTCTGAAGCTTTCTTT
TRBJ2-3,TRBD2,TRBV9,CASSVDPSGLMEDTQYF,TGTGCCAGCAGCGTGGACCCTAGCGGTCTGATGGAAGATACGCAGTATTTT
TRBJ2-5,TRBD2,TRBV7-2,CASKPAALAGQETQYF,TGTGCCAGCAAACCCGCCGCCCTAGCGGGACAAGAGACCCAGTACTTC
TRBJ2-7,-,TRBV19,CASSLGGAGYEQYF,TGTGCCAGTAGCCTAGGGGGTGCAGGCTACGAGCAGTACTTC
TRBJ1-2,-,TRBV18,CASSPTQGTYGYTF,TGTGCCAGCTCACCAACACAGGGTACCTATGGCTACACCTTC
TRBJ2-7,-,TRBV10-3,CAISEPGRGLEEQYF,TGTGCCATCAGTGAGCCTGGGCGGGGATTAGAAGAGCAGTACTTC
TRBJ1-6,TRBD1,TRBV4-1,CASSQEVTGDSPLHF,TGCGCCAGCAGCCAAGAAGTTACAGGGGATTCACCCCTCCACTTT
TRBJ1-2,TRBD1,TRBV18,CASSLVGTVDYGYTF,TGTGCCAGCTCACTGGTCGGGACAGTGGACTATGGCTACACCTTC
TRBJ2-2,-,TRBV3-1/TRBV3-2,CASSQGTGILTGELFF,TGTGCCAGCAGCCAAGGAACAGGGATTCTCACCGGGGAGCTGTTTTTT
TRBJ2-3,TRBD2,TRBV15,CATSRRAQVGGRLDTQYF,TGTGCCACCAGCAGACGAGCCCAGGTGGGGGGGAGGTTAGATACGCAGTATTTT
TRBJ1-6,-,TRBV3-1/TRBV3-2,CASSQRHGSSYNSPLHF,TGTGCCAGCAGCCAAAGACACGGGAGCTCCTATAATTCACCCCTCCACTTT
TRBJ2-7,TRBD2,TRBV4-2,CASSQEKRGDEQYF,TGTGCCAGCAGCCAAGAAAAGCGGGGGGACGAGCAGTACTTC